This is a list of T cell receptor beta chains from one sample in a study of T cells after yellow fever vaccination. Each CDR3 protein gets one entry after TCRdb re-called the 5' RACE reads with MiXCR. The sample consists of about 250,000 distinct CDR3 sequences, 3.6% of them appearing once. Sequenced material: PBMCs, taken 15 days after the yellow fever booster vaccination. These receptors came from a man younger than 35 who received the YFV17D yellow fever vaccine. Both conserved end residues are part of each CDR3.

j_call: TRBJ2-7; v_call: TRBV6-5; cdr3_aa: CASSYSGATYEQYF
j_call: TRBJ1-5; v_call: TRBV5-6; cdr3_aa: CASSSGGFGNQPQHF
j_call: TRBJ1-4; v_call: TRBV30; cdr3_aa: CACNRGSNEKLFF
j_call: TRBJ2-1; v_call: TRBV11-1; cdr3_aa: CASSLDRVRRNENEQFF
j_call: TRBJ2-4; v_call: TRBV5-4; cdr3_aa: CASSPNRLGLENIQYF
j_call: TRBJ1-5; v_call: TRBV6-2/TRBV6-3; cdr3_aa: CASTWTDNQPQHF
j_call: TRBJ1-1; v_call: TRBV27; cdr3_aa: CATRVGRVTEAFF
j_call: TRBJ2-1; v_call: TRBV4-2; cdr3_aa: CASSQDRGAALINEQFF
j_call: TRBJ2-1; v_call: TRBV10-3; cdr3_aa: CAIGLDTLDNEQFF
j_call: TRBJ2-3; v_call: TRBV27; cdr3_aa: CASSLGVSSVRDTQYF
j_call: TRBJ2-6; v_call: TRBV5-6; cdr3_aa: CASSLSIAGLISGANVLTF
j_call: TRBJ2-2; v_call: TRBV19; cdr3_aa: CASTVPNGVTTGELFF
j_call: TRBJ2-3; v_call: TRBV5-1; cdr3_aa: CASSFGLAGETTDTQYF
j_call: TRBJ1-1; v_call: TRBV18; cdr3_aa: CASSRGAQNTEAFF
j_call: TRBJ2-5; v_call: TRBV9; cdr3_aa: CASSDAGRQETQYF
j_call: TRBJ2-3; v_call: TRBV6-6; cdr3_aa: CASSYGRLYTDTQYF
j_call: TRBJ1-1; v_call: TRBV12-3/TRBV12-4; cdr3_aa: CASSLSSEAFF
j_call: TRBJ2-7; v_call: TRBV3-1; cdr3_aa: CASSQRTFVSSYEQYF
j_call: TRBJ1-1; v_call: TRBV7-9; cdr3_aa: CASSVRSEVNTEAFF
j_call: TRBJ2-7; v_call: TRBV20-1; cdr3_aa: CSARGAAHYEQYF
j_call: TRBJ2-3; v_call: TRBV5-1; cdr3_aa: CASSPSRGRGDTQYF
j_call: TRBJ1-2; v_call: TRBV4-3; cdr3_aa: CASSQMQGGDYGYTF
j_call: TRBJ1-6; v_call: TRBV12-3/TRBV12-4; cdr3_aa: CASSPPFSPLHF
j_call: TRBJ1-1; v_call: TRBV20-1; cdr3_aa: CSARMPGNTEAFF
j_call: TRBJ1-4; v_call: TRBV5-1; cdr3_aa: CASSLEGTVGEKLFF
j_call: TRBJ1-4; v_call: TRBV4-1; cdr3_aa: CASSQVVSMEKLFF
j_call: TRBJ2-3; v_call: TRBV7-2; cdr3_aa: CASSLALGLGDTQYF
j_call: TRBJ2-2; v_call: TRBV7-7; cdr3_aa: CASSLSDRGSGELFF
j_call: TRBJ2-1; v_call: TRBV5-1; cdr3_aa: CASSLGSSPYNEQFF
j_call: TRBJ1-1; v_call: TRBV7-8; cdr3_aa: CASSLAPFGPEAFF
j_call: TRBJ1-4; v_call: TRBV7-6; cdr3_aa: CASSQSYRRTNEKLFF
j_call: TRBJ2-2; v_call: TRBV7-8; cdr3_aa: CASSLEPGGLIGELFF
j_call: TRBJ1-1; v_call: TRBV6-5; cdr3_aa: CASSYVFGQGDTEAFF
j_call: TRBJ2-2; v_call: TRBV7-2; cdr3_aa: CASSALGWNTGELFF
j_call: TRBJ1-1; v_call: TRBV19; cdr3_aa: CASATPWGDTEAFF